This TCR beta chain was documented in a study of blood T cell repertoires in COVID-19. This CDR3 region has 14 residues. Unmatched junction bases numbered 3, after V lost 3 bases and J lost 6 bases. Germline loops: CDR1 SQVTM, CDR2 ANQGSEA. Under the authors' procedure: It was from reference gene primer amplification that nucleated cell counts were estimated. The assay was immunoSEQ multiplex PCR, and TCRdb's table has in-frame clones only and misses some. V and J calls and clone size are those listed in that table; D and trimming were worked out from the DNA. The sample consists of approximately 85,000 clones, more than 70% of them appearing once.

The rearrangement uses TRBV29-1 and TRBJ2-3; 13 nucleotides line up with TRBD2. Specimen: peripheral blood. The clonotype originates from a man in his forties or fifties with acute or convalescent COVID-19. The CDR3 DNA reads TGCAGCGTTGAGACTAGCGGGAGGCCGGATACGCAGTATTTT. The encoded protein is CSVETSGRPDTQYF.